A single sample gave rise to the 23 T cell receptor beta chains below, sequenced in a study of glioma-infiltrating T cells after dendritic cell vaccination. This table comes from immunoSEQ multiplex PCR, and its TCRdb copy is limited to in-frame clones, with some not included. The sample consists of roughly 100,000 clones, around 91% of them appearing once. Sample time point: after dendritic cell vaccination, including at tumor progression/relapse. Sequences were derived from blood, sampled after dendritic cell vaccination. All receptors derive from a human donor with glioblastoma.

The V and J genes are TRBV5-5 and TRBJ1-6; TRBD1 agrees at 7 bases. CDR3 length: 17 residues. V shed 0 bases and J 8 bases; nucleotides not matched to a gene: 11. The germline gives CDR1 SGHKS, CDR2 YYEKEE (reference sequence). CDR3 in amino acids: CASSLVQGLRVDSPLHF. DNA of the CDR3: TGTGCCAGCAGCTTGGTACAGGGGTTAAGGGTTGATTCACCCCTCCACTTT.

The chain carries TRBV15 and TRBJ2-5; D gene unclear. Germline V gene data show CDR1 as LNHNV and CDR2 as YYDKDF (reference sequence). V gave up 0 bases and J gave up 1 base, with 9 bases separating them. The length of the CDR3 is 15 residues. The CDR3 DNA reads as TGTGCCACCAGCAGAGATCCCCAGGCCCAAGAGACCCAGTACTTC. It specifies CATSRDPQAQETQYF.

The V gene is TRBV5-1, the J gene TRBJ2-2, with 9 bases that match TRBD1. The CDR3 covers 15 residues. Germline V gene data show CDR1 as SGHRS and CDR2 as YFSETQ. J was trimmed by 0 bases and V by 7 bases; bases with no gene match: 4. Here the CDR3 reads CASYRDRANTGELFF. The CDR3 DNA sequence: TGCGCCAGCTATCGGGACAGGGCGAACACCGGGGAGCTGTTTTTT.

The chain employs TRBV6-6 and TRBJ1-2; TRBD1 matches 8 bases. The CDR3 covers 14 residues. The V and J ends lost 2 bases and 8 bases, in that order; junction bases with no gene match: 7. The germline gives CDR1 MNHNY, CDR2 SVGAGI (reference sequence). The CDR3 here is CASSYPDREFGYTF. CDR3 nucleotides: TGTGCCAGCAGTTACCCGGACAGGGAGTTCGGCTACACCTTC.

The V gene is TRBV18, the J gene TRBJ2-3; TRBD1 might be the D (5 bases). Germline V CDR1 and CDR2: KGHSH, LQKENI. V lost 4 bases and J 1 base, leaving 15 bases between the germline ends. This CDR3 is built from 16 residues. The CDR3 region is CASSLLPTARTDTQYF. CDR3 sequence (DNA): TGTGCCAGCTCACTCCTTCCGACAGCTCGCACAGATACGCAGTATTTT.

V gene TRBV30 combines with J gene TRBJ2-3; 12 bases map to TRBD2. This CDR3 is 15 amino acids long. Trimming cost V 2 bases and J 3 bases; bases outside gene matches: 3. Germline-derived CDR1 and CDR2 are GTSNPN and SVGIG (reference sequence). CDR3 DNA sequence: TGTGCCTGGAGTCCAACTAGCGGGAGGACAGATACGCAGTATTTT. This codes for CAWSPTSGRTDTQYF.

The rearrangement joins TRBV5-4 to TRBJ2-5; D is unresolved. The germline V gene encodes CDR1 SGHNT and CDR2 YYREEE (reference sequence). This CDR3 has 13 amino acids. V was pared by 1 base and J by 2 bases, with 6 bases between. CDR3 nucleotide sequence: TGTGCCAGCAGCTTGCCGGTTCAAGAGACCCAGTACTTC. Protein: CASSLPVQETQYF. The full variable domain, completed using reference TRBV5-4 and TRBJ2-5, is ETGVTQSPTHLIKTRGQQVTLRCSSQSGHNTVSWYQQALGQGPQFIFQYYREEENGRGNFPPRFSGLQFPNYSSELNVNALELDDSALYLCASSLPVQETQYFGPGTRLLVL.

The rearrangement links TRBV6-5 to TRBJ1-3, with 7 bases lining up with TRBD1. With V trimmed by 4 bases and J by 0 bases, 3 bases remained unmatched. The CDR3 length is 15 residues. Germline values: CDR1 MNHEY, CDR2 SVGAGI. The CDR3 region has the DNA TGTGCCAGCAGTTCGGGACAGTCCTCTGGAAACACCATATATTTT. Translation gives CASSSGQSSGNTIYF.

This chain links TRBV11-3 with TRBJ2-7; 9 nucleotides line up with TRBD2. Per the germline V gene, CDR1 is SGHNT and CDR2 is YENEEA. This CDR3 contains 14 residues. Unmatched junction bases numbered 7, after V lost 5 bases and J lost 5 bases. The CDR3 nucleotides read TGTGCCAGCAGCCCCTTAGCGGGAGTAAACGAGCAGTACTTC. It codes for CASSPLAGVNEQYF.

This clone came up once. It is unclear where the CDR3 begins or ends on the DNA, so no DNA is shown, and the CDR3 is as TCRdb lists it. CDR3 residues: CASSILGASYNEQFF. The J gene is TRBJ2-1, the V gene TRBV5-1; the D call in the table, TRBD1, was not verified against the DNA. Per germline, CDR1 SGHRS and CDR2 YFSETQ. The CDR3 is 15 residues long, counting both termini.

This chain links TRBV6-5 with TRBJ1-2; D may be TRBD1 (6 bases). V was pared by 7 bases and J by 8 bases, with 14 bases between. Germline V CDR1 and CDR2: MNHEY, SVGAGI. The CDR3 sequence is 12 residues long. The CDR3 nucleotides read TGTGCCAGCATTGACTTCCAGGGGGGCTACACCTTC. Translation: CASIDFQGGYTF.

The V and J genes are TRBV10-1 and TRBJ1-5; 9 bases match TRBD1. Germline values: CDR1 WNHNN, CDR2 SYGVQD (reference sequence). With V trimmed by 4 bases and J by 5 bases, 6 bases remained unmatched. The CDR3 runs 15 residues. The CDR3 DNA follows: TGCGCCAGCAGTGCCACACAGGGGGCGTATCAGCCCCAGCATTTT. Protein: CASSATQGAYQPQHF.

J is TRBJ2-5 and V is TRBV2, with no clear D. CDR3 length equals 14 residues. CDR1 SNHLY and CDR2 FYNNEI come from the germline V gene. Trimming removed 5 bases at V and 0 bases at J, with 10 bases between. The CDR3: CASSPRTDQETQYF. CDR3 nucleotide sequence: TGTGCCAGCAGTCCCAGAACAGACCAAGAGACCCAGTACTTC.

The V call is TRBV6-1, the J call TRBJ1-2, with 7 bases lining up with TRBD1. J gave up 7 bases and V 7 bases, and 12 bases lay outside the gene matches. The CDR3 runs to 14 residues. Germline V gene lookup returns CDR1 MNHNS and CDR2 SASEGT. For the CDR3, the DNA is TGTGCCAGCAAACCGACAGGGATTTTGAGTGGCTACACCTTC. Protein: CASKPTGILSGYTF.

The chain employs TRBV6-5 and TRBJ1-2; D ambiguous. The V end was cut by 2 bases, the J end by 6 bases, with 10 bases between. The CDR3 consists of 13 residues. CDR1 and CDR2 (germline): MNHEY, SVGAGI. The CDR3 protein is CASSYGRIDGYTF. The CDR3, as DNA: TGTGCCAGCAGTTACGGGCGAATCGATGGCTACACCTTC.

The sample holds one count of this clone. V and J are TRBV9 and TRBJ1-5; unclear D gene. V dropped 0 bases and J dropped 3 bases, with 7 bases sitting between them. Germline lookup yields CDR1 SGDLS and CDR2 YYNGEE. The CDR3 runs to 14 residues. In DNA, the CDR3 is TGTGCCAGCAGCGTAGGAGCGATCAATCAGCCCCAGCATTTT. Translating gives CASSVGAINQPQHF.

The CDR3 DNA reads TGTGCCAGTAGCCCCGGACTAGCGGGAGGTTACAATGAGCAGTTCTTC. Protein product: CASSPGLAGGYNEQFF. The chain joins TRBV19 to TRBJ2-1; 14 positions match TRBD2. The germline gives CDR1 LNHDA, CDR2 SQIVND (reference sequence). There are 16 residues in the CDR3. Trimming cost V 6 bases and J 4 bases; bases outside gene matches: 5.

The sample holds one count of this clone. The sample holds other DNA sequences that translate to the same CDR3. The rearrangement links TRBV7-9 to TRBJ2-2; D is ambiguous. The CDR3 consists of 13 residues. Between the trimmed V and J ends, which lost 1 base and 3 bases, there was a span of 3 bases. Looked up from germline, CDR1 is SEHNR and CDR2 is FQNEAQ (reference sequence). The CDR3 DNA follows: TGTGCCAGCAGCTTAGTAGACACCGGGGAGCTGTTTTTT. It translates to CASSLVDTGELFF.

The genes are TRBV19 and TRBJ2-1; TRBD1 might be the D (6 bases). The V end lost 6 bases, the J end lost 5 bases, and 14 bases lay between the germline ends. This CDR3 is built from 14 residues. Germline V gene lookup returns CDR1 LNHDA and CDR2 SQIVND (reference sequence). The CDR3 sequence: CASSIQGRHNEQFF. The CDR3 nucleotides are TGTGCCAGTAGCATACAGGGAAGGCACAATGAGCAGTTCTTC.

The CDR3 nucleotides read TGTGCCAGCAAGGCGGGGGCCACGGGAAACACCATATATTTT. Translated: CASKAGATGNTIYF. The chain couples TRBV19 to TRBJ1-3, with D possibly matching TRBD1 (6 bases). CDR3 length equals 14 residues. Germline values: CDR1 LNHDA, CDR2 SQIVND (reference sequence). Trimming pared 9 bases from V and 4 bases from J, leaving 16 bases between.

The chain has TRBV30 and TRBJ1-2; no clear D. The CDR3 sequence is 14 residues long. The germline V gene has CDR1 GTSNPN and CDR2 SVGIG (reference sequence). With 0 bases removed from V and 9 bases from J, the gap between germline ends came to 17 bases. CDR3 sequence: CAWSVTINNPSYTF. In nucleotides, the CDR3 is TGTGCCTGGAGTGTTACAATAAACAATCCCAGCTACACCTTC.

The gene calls are TRBV27 and TRBJ2-7; TRBD1 aligns across 9 bases. V shed 8 bases, J shed 2 bases, and the junction held 7 bases outside the gene matches. The length of the CDR3 is 14 residues. CDR1 and CDR2 (germline): MNHEY, SMNVEV (reference sequence). This chain's CDR3 is CASGRTGAAYEQYF. The CDR3 bases are TGTGCCAGCGGGAGGACAGGGGCAGCCTACGAGCAGTACTTC.

This chain uses TRBV7-2 with TRBJ2-3, with 8 positions matching TRBD2. J lost 6 bases, V lost 1 base, and 3 bases had no gene match. This CDR3 region has 14 residues. CDR1 is SGHTA and CDR2 is FQGNSA in the germline V gene. CDR3 sequence reads: CASSLGPGGDTQYF. The CDR3 DNA follows: TGTGCCAGCAGCTTAGGCCCGGGAGGGGATACGCAGTATTTT.